Each of the 6 T cell receptor beta chains below was sequenced from the same sample in a study of beta chain features in type 1 diabetes. cDNA synthesis used the whole RNA isolate, giving expressed TCRB sequences. TCRdb's table, derived via immunoSEQ multiplex PCR, lists solely in-frame clones and lacks some. The sample lists roughly 350,000 clones, approximately 10% seen once, with under 0.02% in the top ten. Sequencing was done on a sample of naive CD4+ T cells from blood. The origin of the receptors is a young woman in good health.

This clone was counted only a few times. The chain is built from TRBV25-1 and TRBJ2-5; 7 bases agree with TRBD1. This CDR3 region has 17 residues. The J segment lost 0 bases and the V segment lost 3 bases, leaving 10 bases of the junction unmatched. Germline CDR1 reads MGHDK; CDR2 reads SYGVNS. As DNA, the CDR3 is TGTGCCAGCAGTGAGGATACCGGGACAGTGTACCAAGAGACCCAGTACTTC. Encoded protein: CASSEDTGTVYQETQYF.

CDR3 protein: CASSPYRAGKVNEQFF. The CDR3 DNA reads TGTGCCAGCAGTCCGTACCGGGCGGGTAAAGTCAATGAGCAGTTCTTC. This sequence joins TRBV28 and TRBJ2-1, with D possibly matching TRBD2 (5 bases). The CDR3 is 16 residues long. The V and J ends lost 5 bases and 6 bases respectively, with 20 bases between them. Germline V lookup: CDR1 MDHEN, CDR2 SYDVKM.

V is TRBV30 and J is TRBJ1-5; D is unresolved. V dropped 2 bases and J dropped 7 bases, with 12 bases sitting between them. The CDR3 runs 13 residues. Germline-derived CDR1 and CDR2 are GTSNPN and SVGIG (reference sequence). The CDR3 DNA is TGTGCCTGGAGTCCACAGTGGGCACAGCCCCAGCATTTT. Protein: CAWSPQWAQPQHF.

The chain carries TRBV11-1 and TRBJ2-2; a possible D gene is TRBD2 (6 bases). This CDR3 spans 15 amino acids. Trimming took off 5 bases at V and 5 bases at J, with 15 bases between the two ends. The germline V gene has CDR1 SGHAT and CDR2 FQDESV (reference sequence). This CDR3 reads CASSGSGLLTGELFF. CDR3 nucleotide sequence: TGTGCCAGCAGCGGGTCGGGACTTCTGACCGGGGAGCTGTTTTTT. Full variable domain (rest looked up from reference TRBV11-1 and TRBJ2-2): EAEVAQSPRYKITEKSQAVAFWCDPISGHATLYWYRQILGQGPELLVQFQDESVVDDSQLPKDRFSAERLKGVDSTLKIQPAELGDSAMYLCASSGSGLLTGELFFGEGSRLTVL.

This clone has more than one count but fewer than ten. The CDR3: CASSRRGPSGMAPHPEQFF. The CDR3 DNA reads TGTGCCAGCAGCAGACGAGGGCCTAGCGGGATGGCTCCCCATCCTGAGCAGTTCTTC. The chain combines TRBV21-1 with TRBJ2-1; the tabulated D call, TRBD2, remains unverified against the DNA. TRBV21-1 is a known pseudogene. The CDR3 runs 19 residues.

V gene TRBV27 combines with J gene TRBJ1-1; TRBD1 might be the D (5 bases). Trimming stripped 7 bases from V and 5 bases from J, with 11 bases between. The CDR3 is 12 residues long. The germline V gene encodes CDR1 MNHEY and CDR2 SMNVEV (reference sequence). The CDR3 loop reads CASKTGYTEAFF. CDR3 DNA: TGTGCCAGCAAAACAGGCTATACTGAAGCTTTCTTT.